This TCR beta chain was profiled in a study of cytomegalovirus exposure and HLA in healthy donors. Researchers ran the PCR with 60 Vbeta and 13 Jbeta primers. Sequencing used immunoSEQ multiplex PCR; TCRdb keeps in-frame clones, though not all of them. The sample's table shows about 160,000 clones. Worth noting for this clone: Its antigen is as yet unknown.

Study outcomes and limitations: Among the CMV-associated chains, three were confirmed in vitro as specific for CMV antigens. High specificity and sensitivity for cytomegalovirus status were reported for the classifier.

This TCR was sampled from a woman aged 55 to 70 in good health and CMV-seronegative. The specimen sequenced was PBMCs.

The CDR3 DNA reads TGTGCCAGCAGTGATCTCTCCGGGACTGGCCTCAATGAGCAGTTCTTC. It yields the protein CASSDLSGTGLNEQFF. The chain has TRBV25-1 and TRBJ2-1; possibly TRBD2 for D (6 bases). Trimming shortened V by 3 bases and J by 6 bases, and 18 bases separated the two germline ends. CDR1 and CDR2 from the germline V gene are MGHDK and SYGVNS. The CDR3 spans 16 residues.